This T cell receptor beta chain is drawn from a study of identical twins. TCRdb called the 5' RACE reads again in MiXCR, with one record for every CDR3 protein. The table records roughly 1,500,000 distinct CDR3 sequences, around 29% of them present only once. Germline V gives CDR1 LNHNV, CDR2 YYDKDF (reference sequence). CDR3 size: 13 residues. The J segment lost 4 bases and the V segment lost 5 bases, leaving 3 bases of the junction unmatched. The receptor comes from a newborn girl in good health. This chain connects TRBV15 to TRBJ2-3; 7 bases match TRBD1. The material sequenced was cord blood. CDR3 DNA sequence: TGTGCCACCAGCGACAGGGTTGCAGATACGCAGTATTTT. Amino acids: CATSDRVADTQYF.